Below are 20 T cell receptor beta chains sequenced from a single sample in a study of Ad26.COV2.S vaccination and SARS-CoV-2 variants. Treatment in this sample: around 19 received Ad26.COV2.S at low or high dose, single or two shots; roughly 5 received placebo; per-sample allocation not given. At day 63 after the first vaccine or placebo injection, samples were drawn. Repertoires were generated with immunoSEQ multiplex PCR, while TCRdb's copy carries only in-frame clones and drops some. The sample consists of around 450,000 clones, around 90% of them appearing once. Specimen: peripheral blood, collected in a trial of Ad26.COV2.S vaccine versus placebo. These receptors all stem from a person aged 18 to 59 who received the Ad26.COV2.S COVID-19 vaccine or a placebo.

CDR3 amino acids: CASSPDSYNSPLHF. In nucleotides, the CDR3 is TGTGCCAGCAGCCCAGACTCCTATAATTCACCCCTCCACTTT. The genes are TRBV7-2 and TRBJ1-6, with D unresolved. This CDR3 is built from 14 residues. Germline V CDR1 and CDR2: SGHTA, FQGNSA. V shed 5 bases and J shed 0 bases, with 5 bases lying between them.

This sequence joins TRBV11-2 and TRBJ2-3; no clear D gene. The CDR3 consists of 15 residues. From germline, CDR1 is SGHAT and CDR2 FQNNGV. V lost 6 bases, J lost 2 bases, and 15 bases lay in between. In DNA, the CDR3 is TGTGCCAGCAGTTTTTGGAGACCCACCACAGATACGCAGTATTTT. Encoded protein: CASSFWRPTTDTQYF.

V is TRBV2 and J is TRBJ2-1; possibly TRBD1 or TRBD2 for D (5 bases each). Germline loops: CDR1 SNHLY, CDR2 FYNNEI. The CDR3 loop spans 12 amino acids. Trimming took 7 bases from V and 8 from J, leaving 12 bases between them. DNA of the CDR3: TGTGCCAGCATCTTTGGGACGGATGAGCAGTTCTTC. Amino acids: CASIFGTDEQFF.

J is TRBJ1-3 and V is TRBV3-1 (or the pseudogene TRBV3-2); TRBD1 might be the D (6 bases). CDR3 length: 15 amino acids. CDR1 is LGHDT and CDR2 is YNNKEL in the germline V gene (reference sequence). Trimming took off 6 bases at V and 4 bases at J, with 16 bases between the two ends. CDR3 coding DNA: TGTGCCAGCAGTCGCGCCTCGGGGGCGGGAAACACCATATATTTT. Protein: CASSRASGAGNTIYF.

This clone was seen a single time. This sequence joins TRBV9 and TRBJ1-2; a possible D gene is TRBD1 (6 bases). The CDR3 contains 14 residues. V was pared by 2 bases and J by 6 bases, with 14 bases between. Looked up from germline, CDR1 is SGDLS and CDR2 is YYNGEE. The chain's CDR3 is CASSVSRDTNGYTF. The DNA for the CDR3 is TGTGCCAGCAGCGTTAGCCGGGACACTAATGGCTACACCTTC.

The genes are TRBV5-4 and TRBJ2-2, with D maybe TRBD2 (6 bases). The CDR3 is 14 amino acids. Per germline, CDR1 SGHNT and CDR2 YYREEE (reference sequence). V dropped 3 bases and J dropped 4 bases, with 10 bases sitting between them. CDR3 loop: CASSWGLSTGELFF. The CDR3 nucleotides read TGTGCCAGCAGCTGGGGACTGAGCACCGGGGAGCTGTTTTTT.

The rearrangement links TRBV19 to TRBJ2-7; 9 bases match TRBD1. V dropped 1 base and J dropped 6; count of bases not matched to a gene: 10. Looked up from germline, CDR1 is LNHDA and CDR2 is SQIVND (reference sequence). The CDR3 is 16 residues long. The CDR3 region is CASSIGRTGASGEQYF. DNA for the CDR3: TGTGCCAGTAGTATAGGCCGGACAGGGGCTTCGGGCGAGCAGTACTTC.

V is TRBV29-1 and J is TRBJ1-1; 9 bases map to TRBD1. There are 12 residues in the CDR3. CDR1 is SQVTM, CDR2 ANQGSEA, per germline. The CDR3 region has the DNA TGCAGTGCCGGACAGGGGTTCACTGAAGCTTTCTTT. Amino acids: CSAGQGFTEAFF. Variable domain in full (rest from reference TRBV29-1 and TRBJ1-1): SAVISQKPSRDICQRGTSLTIQCQVDSQVTMMFWYRQQPGQSLTLIATANQGSEATYESGFVIDKFPISRPNLTFSTLTVSNMSPEDSSIYLCSAGQGFTEAFFGQGTRLTVV.

The chain carries TRBV28 and TRBJ2-7; 7 bases are shared with TRBD2. CDR1 and CDR2 from the germline V gene are MDHEN and SYDVKM. The CDR3 contains 12 residues. Germline trimming cut 7 bases from V and 2 bases from J; bases unmatched to any gene: 2. The CDR3 region is CASTTSPYEQYF. The CDR3 region has the DNA TGTGCCAGCACGACTAGCCCCTACGAGCAGTACTTC.

This clone has just one count. The rearrangement joins TRBV3-1 (or the pseudogene TRBV3-2) to TRBJ2-5; D remains ambiguous. The V end was cut by 0 bases, the J end by 4 bases, with 12 bases between. The germline V gene has CDR1 LGHDT and CDR2 YNNKEL (reference sequence). The CDR3 loop spans 15 amino acids. CDR3 in DNA: TGTGCCAGCAGCCAAGATGGGGTAGCATTAGAGACCCAGTACTTC. Translation gives CASSQDGVALETQYF.

The chain combines TRBV11-2 with TRBJ2-1, with 11 nucleotides matching TRBD2. Germline lookup yields CDR1 SGHAT and CDR2 FQNNGV. V lost 0 bases and J lost 7; bases outside the gene matches: 2. The CDR3 consists of 15 residues. DNA for the CDR3: TGTGCCAGCAGCTTAGAACTAGCGGGAGCTAATGAGCAGTTCTTC. Translating gives CASSLELAGANEQFF.

The chain has TRBV7-3 and TRBJ2-5, with D maybe TRBD1 (6 bases). Germline V gives CDR1 SGHTA, CDR2 FQGTGA. This CDR3 region has 13 residues. Trimming shortened V by 4 bases and J by 10 bases, and 16 bases separated the two germline ends. The CDR3 DNA follows: TGTGCCAGCAGCTCCGGACAGAGAGAGGGCCAGTACTTC. It yields the protein CASSSGQREGQYF.

The chain couples TRBV7-9 to TRBJ1-1; unclear D gene. The CDR3 is made up of 14 amino acids. CDR1 and CDR2 from the germline V gene are SEHNR and FQNEAQ (reference sequence). V was clipped by 3 bases and J by 7 bases, with 15 bases between them. The CDR3 coding sequence is TGTGCCAGCAGCTTGGCTCCTACTCTCGATGAAGCTTTCTTT. Amino acids: CASSLAPTLDEAFF. The variable domain in full, with the rest retrieved from reference TRBV7-9 and TRBJ1-1, is DTGVSQNPRHKITKRGQNVTFRCDPISEHNRLYWYRQTLGQGPEFLTYFQNEAQLEKSRLLSDRFSAERPKGSFSTLEIQRTEQGDSAMYLCASSLAPTLDEAFFGQGTRLTVV.

V usage is TRBV12-3 or TRBV12-4 and J usage is TRBJ2-5, with D perhaps TRBD1 (5 bases). V was trimmed by 2 bases and J by 5 bases, leaving 9 bases between them. The CDR3 is 13 amino acids. This CDR3 reads CASSLRGSETQYF. The CDR3 DNA reads TGTGCCAGCAGTTTAAGGGGAAGTGAGACCCAGTACTTC.

This chain links TRBV18 with TRBJ2-2; 7 bases map to TRBD1. J lost 4 bases, V lost 3 bases, and 5 bases had no gene match. The CDR3 is made up of 15 amino acids. Germline CDR1 reads KGHSH; CDR2 reads LQKENI. This CDR3 reads CASSPGQVLTGELFF. The CDR3 coding sequence is TGTGCCAGCTCACCCGGACAGGTGCTCACCGGGGAGCTGTTTTTT.

This chain connects TRBV4-3 to TRBJ2-7; weak D call: TRBD2 (6 bases). CDR1 and CDR2 from the germline V gene are LGHNA and YSLEER. This CDR3 contains 16 residues. V dropped 0 bases and J dropped 1 base, with 13 bases sitting between them. DNA for the CDR3: TGCGCCAGCAGCCAAGATCGGGGAGGCAGATCCTACGAGCAGTACTTC. It translates to CASSQDRGGRSYEQYF.

The chain has TRBV5-1 and TRBJ2-6; D is unresolved. This CDR3 region has 14 residues. CDR1 is SGHRS, CDR2 YFSETQ, per germline. Deletions cut 4 bases from V and 0 bases from J, with 5 bases between. Here the CDR3 reads CASSESSGANVLTF. In DNA form, the CDR3 reads TGCGCCAGCAGCGAGAGCTCTGGGGCCAACGTCCTGACTTTC.

In nucleotides, the CDR3 is TGCGGGGGAGTTGGAGATACGCAGTATTTT. This sequence encodes CGGVGDTQYF. The chain links TRBV20-1 to TRBJ2-3; D might be TRBD1 or TRBD2, each matching 5 bases. The CDR3 runs 10 residues. Germline values: CDR1 DFQATT, CDR2 SNEGSKA (reference sequence).

The DNA of the CDR3 is TGTGCCAGCAGCCAAGTCCCTAGTGGCTACACCTTC. Its protein is CASSQVPSGYTF. This chain joins TRBV3-1 (or the pseudogene TRBV3-2) and TRBJ1-2; D is unclear. The germline V and J ends were trimmed by 1 base and 7 bases, with 7 bases remaining between them. This CDR3 is built from 12 residues. The germline gives CDR1 LGHDT, CDR2 YNNKEL (reference sequence).

This sequence joins TRBV7-2 and TRBJ2-3, with D possibly being TRBD2 (6 bases). Looked up from germline, CDR1 is SGHTA and CDR2 is FQGNSA. CDR3 length: 14 residues. V lost 5 bases and J 3 bases, leaving 12 bases between the germline ends. CDR3 nucleotides: TGTGCCAGCAGCCGGGACTGGTTAACAGATACGCAGTATTTT. Translating it yields CASSRDWLTDTQYF.